This TCR beta chain was recovered during a study of T cells in localized non-small cell lung cancer. The table came from immunoSEQ multiplex PCR; TCRdb's copy has only in-frame clones and leaves some out. The sample has roughly 50,000 clones, roughly four fifths seen once. Whole-study results and caveats: Uninvolved adjacent lung showed peak T cell clonality, exceeding tumor. Appearing in adjacent lung were a median about 59 of the top 100 tumor clones. There was an association of higher blood T cell density with longer overall survival.

CDR3 length: 15 residues. Germline CDR1 SGHVS, CDR2 FQNEAQ. Concerning this clone itself: The antigen remains undetermined. A read error may account for a junction end that differs from germline.

Sequenced material: peripheral blood, taken before any cancer treatment. This sequence joins TRBV7-8 and TRBJ2-7, with 8 nucleotides matching TRBD1. This TCR derives from a female donor older than 55 with stage II squamous cell lung carcinoma. The CDR3 loop is CASSLRTGSTYEQYF. CDR3 bases: TGTGCCAGCAGCTTAAGGACAGGGTCGACCTACGAGCAGTATTTC.